Shown below are 18 T cell receptor beta chains from a single sample sequenced in a study of T cells in women clearing cervical HPV infection. The method was immunoSEQ multiplex PCR; TCRdb's version includes in-frame clones alone and lacks a portion of them. The sample totals about 15,000 clones. Sequences were obtained from blood buffy coat. The receptors were gathered from a woman between 18 and 69 years old with a cervical HPV16 infection that either progressed to CIN3+ or cleared (not recorded which).

A remark on this clone: The observed sequence ends 3 residues before the CDR3 terminus, with the missing tail filled in from the germline J gene. The J gene is TRBJ2-1, the V gene TRBV11-2, with TRBD2 matching over 10 bases. Trimming removed 3 bases from V and 6 bases from J; junction bases left unmatched: 5. The CDR3 is 15 amino acids. The germline V gene has CDR1 SGHAT and CDR2 FQNNGV. The CDR3 bases that were read are TGTGCCAGCAGCTTTCAGCGGGGGGGCTTCAATGAG. Translation: CASSFQRGGFNE. The entire CDR3 reads CASSFQRGGFNEQFF. Variable domain in full (rest from reference TRBV11-2 and TRBJ2-1): EAGVAQSPRYKIIEKRQSVAFWCNPISGHATLYWYQQILGQGPKLLIQFQNNGVVDDSQLPKDRFSAERLKGVDSTLKIQPAKLEDSAVYLCASSFQRGGFNEQFFGPGTRLTVL.

This chain's CDR3 is CASSSQGAPLHF. Incomplete CDR3 DNA: TGTGCCAGCAGTTCTCAAGGGGCACCC. The chain is built from TRBV5-4 and TRBJ1-6, with a possible D match to TRBD1 (5 bases). Read sequence stops 3 residues before the CDR3 end, and the germline J gene provides the missing end. The CDR3 loop spans 12 amino acids. V was clipped by 5 bases and J by 11 bases, with 11 bases between them. Germline lookup yields CDR1 SGHNT and CDR2 YYREEE (reference sequence).

Of note for this clone: The read ends 3 residues early relative to the CDR3; the germline J gene fills the gap. The V gene is TRBV6-2 or TRBV6-3, the J gene TRBJ1-4; D unresolved. The CDR3 length is 12 residues. Trimming took off 8 bases at V and 5 bases at J, with 9 bases between the two ends. From germline, CDR1 is MNHEY and CDR2 SVGEGT. CDR3 in amino acids: CASSQENEKLFF. CDR3 DNA, as far as it was read: TGTGCCAGCTCCCAGGAAAATGAAAAA.

About this clone itself: Coverage ceases 3 residues before the CDR3 finishes, and the germline J gene fills in the end. The chain has TRBV15 and TRBJ2-2, with D possibly TRBD2 on 5 matching bases. V was shortened by 0 bases and J by 1 base, with 18 bases between the two germline ends. The germline gives CDR1 LNHNV, CDR2 YYDKDF (reference sequence). The CDR3 consists of 19 residues. The CDR3 sequence: CATSRDHGLSSWNTGELFF. CDR3 DNA (partial): TGTGCCACCAGCAGAGATCACGGACTCAGCTCCTGGAACACCGGGGAG.

As to this clone: The CDR3 goes on 3 residues after the read ends, and that part is filled in from the germline J gene. V usage is TRBV11-2 and J usage is TRBJ1-4; TRBD1 matches 7 bases. The ends lost 5 bases at V and 4 bases at J; junction bases unmatched: 7. The CDR3 consists of 15 residues. Germline CDR1 SGHAT, CDR2 FQNNGV. The CDR3 here is CASSPRGQFNEKLFF. The sequenced part of the CDR3 DNA is TGTGCCAGCAGCCCCCGGGGACAGTTTAATGAAAAA. Full variable domain (outside the CDR3, taken from reference TRBV11-2 and TRBJ1-4): EAGVAQSPRYKIIEKRQSVAFWCNPISGHATLYWYQQILGQGPKLLIQFQNNGVVDDSQLPKDRFSAERLKGVDSTLKIQPAKLEDSAVYLCASSPRGQFNEKLFFGSGTQLSVL.

As concerns this clone: The read terminates 3 residues ahead of where the CDR3 ends, so the germline J gene completes it. The chain joins TRBV25-1 to TRBJ1-1; no reliable D call. Germline CDR1 reads MGHDK; CDR2 reads SYGVNS. The CDR3 has 17 amino acids. V was cut by 2 bases and J by 3 bases, with 19 bases left in between. The CDR3 DNA, read in part, is TGTGCCAGCAGTGAAGGCGTGAGTAGGGCCTCCCACACTGAA. This gives the protein CASSEGVSRASHTE. The full CDR3 protein is CASSEGVSRASHTEAFF.

CDR3 residues: CAITQGRGTPSTGYTF. The sequenced part of the CDR3 DNA is TGTGCCATCACCCAGGGGAGGGGGACGCCGTCAACAGGC. This chain joins TRBV10-3 and TRBJ1-2, with D tentatively TRBD1 (6 bases). The CDR3 is cut off 3 residues early in the read; its end comes from the germline J gene. Germline values: CDR1 ENHRY, CDR2 SYGVKD. The CDR3 sequence is 16 residues long.

Note on this clone: From the germline J gene comes the end of the CDR3, since the read stops 3 residues before it. The chain recombines TRBV7-7 with TRBJ2-5; unclear D gene. CDR1 is SSHAT, CDR2 FNYEAQ, per germline (reference sequence). Between the trimmed V and J ends, which lost 1 base and 7 bases, there was a span of 7 bases. The CDR3 loop spans 12 amino acids. CDR3 residues: CASSLDSGTQYF. Partial CDR3 DNA: TGTGCCAGCAGCTTAGATTCGGGGACC.

Worth noting for this clone: The CDR3 is cut off 3 residues early in the read; its end comes from the germline J gene. This chain uses TRBV30 with TRBJ1-2, with 9 bases matching TRBD1. Germline CDR1 reads GTSNPN; CDR2 reads SVGIG (reference sequence). The CDR3 extends over 12 amino acids. The CDR3 DNA, read in part, is TGTGCCTGGGGGGGGACAGGGAGAGGC. Amino acids: CAWGGTGRG. The full-length CDR3 reads as CAWGGTGRGYTF.

On this clone itself: Sequencing ends 3 residues short of the CDR3 end; the germline J gene provides the rest. This chain uses TRBV12-3 or TRBV12-4 with TRBJ2-7; 8 nucleotides line up with TRBD1. The CDR3 covers 17 residues. J was trimmed by 1 base and V by 1 base; bases with no gene match: 9. CDR3 sequence reads: CASSLGHDRGRSYEQYF. CDR3 DNA (partial): TGTGCCAGCAGTTTAGGCCACGACAGGGGTCGATCCTACGAG.

As for this clone: The CDR3 end lies 3 residues beyond the end of the read and is filled in from the germline J gene. The rearrangement joins TRBV19 to TRBJ2-1, with D tentatively TRBD2 (5 bases). From germline, CDR1 is LNHDA and CDR2 SQIVND (reference sequence). Trimming stripped 5 bases from V and 4 bases from J, with 9 bases between. This CDR3 region has 13 residues. CDR3 DNA, as far as it was read: TGTGCCAGTAGTCGGGGATCTTACAATGAG. It encodes CASSRGSYNE. The full-length CDR3 reads as CASSRGSYNEQFF. Filled out from reference TRBV19 and TRBJ2-1, the complete variable domain reads DGGITQSPKYLFRKEGQNVTLSCEQNLNHDAMYWYRQDPGQGLRLIYYSQIVNDFQKGDIAEGYSVSREKKESFPLTVTSAQKNPTAFYLCASSRGSYNEQFFGPGTRLTVL.

Of note for this clone: The CDR3 end falls 3 residues outside the read, so it is completed with the germline J gene. The chain joins TRBV30 to TRBJ2-5, with 12 bases aligning to TRBD1. Germline-derived CDR1 and CDR2 are GTSNPN and SVGIG (reference sequence). The CDR3 runs 15 residues. The trim removed 1 base at V and 4 bases at J, leaving 4 bases unmatched. The sequenced CDR3 bases are TGTGCCTGGAGTGGGGACAGGGGGCAAGTAGAGACC. Amino acid sequence: CAWSGDRGQVET. In full, the CDR3 reads CAWSGDRGQVETQYF. Looking up the rest from reference TRBV30 and TRBJ2-5 gives the full variable domain: SQTIHQWPATLVQPVGSPLSLECTVEGTSNPNLYWYRQAAGRGLQLLFYSVGIGQISSEVPQNLSASRPQDRQFILSSKKLLLSDSGFYLCAWSGDRGQVETQYFGPGTRLLVL.

According to its frequency, this clone is large. The read falls 3 residues short of the CDR3 end, and the missing part is taken from the germline J gene. The chain combines TRBV7-2 with TRBJ2-2; D is uncertain. This CDR3 comprises 14 residues. Between the trimmed V and J ends, which lost 2 bases and 4 bases, there was a span of 8 bases. Germline V lookup: CDR1 SGHTA, CDR2 FQGNSA. The CDR3 reads CASSLSTRTGELFF. CDR3 DNA (partial): TGTGCCAGCAGCTTATCTACCCGCACCGGGGAG.

Concerning this clone: The sequence runs out 3 residues before the end of the CDR3; the remainder is reconstructed from the germline J gene. V is TRBV30 and J is TRBJ1-3, with a possible D match to TRBD1 (6 bases). V lost 0 bases and J 2 bases, leaving 11 bases between the germline ends. The CDR3 sequence is 15 residues long. CDR1 is GTSNPN, CDR2 SVGIG, per germline (reference sequence). The covered CDR3 bases are TGTGCCTGGAGTGTAAAACAGGGCCCTGGAAACACC. It specifies CAWSVKQGPGNT. The whole CDR3 sequence reads CAWSVKQGPGNTIYF.

As for this clone: The CDR3 goes on 3 residues after the read ends, and that part is filled in from the germline J gene. This sequence joins TRBV6-2 or TRBV6-3 and TRBJ2-7; D possibly corresponds to TRBD1 (5 bases). The V end was cut by 8 bases, the J end by 6 bases, with 17 bases between. The CDR3 contains 13 residues. The V gene's germline CDR1 is MNHEY and CDR2 SVGEGT. CDR3 in amino acids: CASSRPTVGEQYF. CDR3 DNA, as far as it was read: TGTGCCAGCTCAAGACCGACAGTCGGCGAG.

As to this clone: The CDR3 is cut off 3 residues early in the read; its end comes from the germline J gene. This sequence joins TRBV30 and TRBJ1-1; TRBD1 is a possible D gene (5 bases). Trimming took 4 bases from V and 1 from J, leaving 10 bases between them. Germline V gene data show CDR1 as GTSNPN and CDR2 as SVGIG (reference sequence). This CDR3 has 13 amino acids. The CDR3 is CAWNLQANTEAFF. The sequenced part of the CDR3 DNA is TGTGCCTGGAACTTACAGGCGAACACTGAA.

Comment on this clone: The read is 3 residues too short to cover the CDR3 end, so that end is filled in from the germline J gene. V gene TRBV5-6 combines with J gene TRBJ2-1, with D possibly matching TRBD2 (6 bases). Per germline, CDR1 SGHDT and CDR2 YYEEEE. The CDR3 covers 11 residues. V lost 3 bases and J lost 8, with 6 bases in between. CDR3 protein: CASSWGDEQFF. The covered CDR3 bases are TGTGCCAGCAGCTGGGGGGATGAG.

On this clone: The read halts 3 residues ahead of the CDR3 end, with the missing end drawn from the germline J gene. The chain carries TRBV20-1 and TRBJ2-7, with TRBD1 as a possible D gene (5 bases). V lost 0 bases, J lost 2 bases, and 11 bases lay in between. The CDR3 has 14 amino acids. Germline CDR1 DFQATT, CDR2 SNEGSKA (reference sequence). The CDR3 sequence: CSARDRVRAYEQYF. Incomplete CDR3 DNA: TGCAGTGCTAGAGACAGGGTCCGCGCCTACGAG.